Here is one T cell receptor (beta chain) with its context. Antigen unknown. The sample comes from a study of Ad26.COV2.S vaccination and SARS-CoV-2 variants. Study information: Within the COV1001 Ad26.COV2.S trial arm, the donor was enrolled.

Noted treatment: approximately 18 received Ad26.COV2.S at low or high dose, single or two shots; about 5 received placebo; per-sample allocation not given. On day 63 after the first injection, vaccine and placebo recipients gave samples. Donor was an adult aged 18-55 years in Boston. Broader study findings: Post-vaccination spike-specific CD8+ and CD4+ T cell responses reportedly had substantial breadth.

With 6 bases removed from V and 4 bases from J, the gap between germline ends came to 24 bases. The CDR3 loop spans 17 amino acids. Per the germline V gene, CDR1 is SGHVS and CDR2 is FNYEAQ. Assay: immunoSEQ multiplex PCR; the TCRdb copy retains only in-frame clones and omits some. Here the sample spans about 420,000 clones, approximately 90% being singletons. This chain connects TRBV7-6 to TRBJ1-1, with D tentatively TRBD1 (5 bases). The source is a person between 18 and 60 years old who received the Ad26.COV2.S COVID-19 vaccine or a placebo. The material sequenced was peripheral blood, taken in a trial of Ad26.COV2.S vaccine versus placebo. The CDR3, as DNA: TGTGCCAGCAGGGGAGGGGAGGGGAACGAGGTGGTCACTGAAGCTTTCTTT. It codes for CASRGGEGNEVVTEAFF.